The entry below gives a single T cell receptor (beta chain) sequence along with its context. The CDR3 extends over 15 amino acids. Germline trimming cut 4 bases from V and 4 bases from J; bases unmatched to any gene: 4. Germline V gene lookup returns CDR1 MGHRA and CDR2 YSYEKL. Original analysis: ImmunoSEQ junction-only sequences lacked quality scores, so their filtering differed. The repertoire was sequenced with immunoSEQ multiplex PCR; TCRdb's copy has only in-frame clones and lacks some. Clonal size and the V and J genes are those of that table, whereas D and trimming came from the DNA. The sample shows some 1,600,000 clones, 95% to 99% of them seen only once. The data stem from a study of shared clonotypes between healthy human individuals.

The clonotype was recovered from a man younger than 40 in good health. The source material was naive CD4+ T cells sorted from blood. Regarding subset: CD45RA+ positively selected. The rearrangement links TRBV4-1 to TRBJ2-3; the match to TRBD1 covers 11 bases. The DNA of the CDR3 is TGCGCCAGCAGCCTACGGGACAGGGGGTCAGATACGCAGTATTTT. Translating gives CASSLRDRGSDTQYF.